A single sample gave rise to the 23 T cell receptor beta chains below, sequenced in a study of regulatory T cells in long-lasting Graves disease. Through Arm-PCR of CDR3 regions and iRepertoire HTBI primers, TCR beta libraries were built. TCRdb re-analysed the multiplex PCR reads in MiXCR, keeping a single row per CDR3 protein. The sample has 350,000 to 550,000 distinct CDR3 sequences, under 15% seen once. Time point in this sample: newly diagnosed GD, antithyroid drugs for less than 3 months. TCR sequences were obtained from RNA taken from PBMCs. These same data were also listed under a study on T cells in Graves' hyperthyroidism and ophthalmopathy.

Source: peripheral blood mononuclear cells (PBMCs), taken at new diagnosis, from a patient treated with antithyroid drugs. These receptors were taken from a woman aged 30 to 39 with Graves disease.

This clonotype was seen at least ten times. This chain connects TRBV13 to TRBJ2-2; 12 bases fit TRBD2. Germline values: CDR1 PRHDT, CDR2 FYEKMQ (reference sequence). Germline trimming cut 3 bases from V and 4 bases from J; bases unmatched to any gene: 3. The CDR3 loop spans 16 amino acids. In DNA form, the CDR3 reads TGTGCCAGCAGCTTGGGACTAGCGGGTATCACCGGGGAGCTGTTTTTT. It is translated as CASSLGLAGITGELFF.

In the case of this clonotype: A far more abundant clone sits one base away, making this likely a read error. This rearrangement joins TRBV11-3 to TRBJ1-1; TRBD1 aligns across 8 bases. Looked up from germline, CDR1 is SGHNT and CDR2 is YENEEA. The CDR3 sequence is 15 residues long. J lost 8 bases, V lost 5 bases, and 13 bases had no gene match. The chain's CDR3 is CASSLFGTGVAEAFF. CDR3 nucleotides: TGTGCCAGCAGCCTTTTTGGGACAGGAGTCGCGGAAGCTTTCTTT. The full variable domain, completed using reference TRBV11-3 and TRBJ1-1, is EAGVVQSPRYKIIEKKQPVAFWCNPISGHNTLYWYLQNLGQGPELLIRYENEEAVDDSQLPKDRFSAERLKGVDSTLKIQPAELGDSAVYLCASSLFGTGVAEAFFGQGTRLTVV.

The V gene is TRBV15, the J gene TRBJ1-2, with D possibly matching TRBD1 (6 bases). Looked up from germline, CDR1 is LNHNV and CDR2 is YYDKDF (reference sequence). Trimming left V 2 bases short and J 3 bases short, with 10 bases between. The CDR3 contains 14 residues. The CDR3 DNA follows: TGTGCCACCAGCAGATTGGACAGCTACTATGGCTACACCTTC. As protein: CATSRLDSYYGYTF. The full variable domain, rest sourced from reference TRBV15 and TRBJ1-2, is DAMVIQNPRYQVTQFGKPVTLSCSQTLNHNVMYWYQQKSSQAPKLLFHYYDKDFNNEADTPDNFQSRRPNTSFCFLDIRSPGLGDTAMYLCATSRLDSYYGYTFGSGTRLTVV.

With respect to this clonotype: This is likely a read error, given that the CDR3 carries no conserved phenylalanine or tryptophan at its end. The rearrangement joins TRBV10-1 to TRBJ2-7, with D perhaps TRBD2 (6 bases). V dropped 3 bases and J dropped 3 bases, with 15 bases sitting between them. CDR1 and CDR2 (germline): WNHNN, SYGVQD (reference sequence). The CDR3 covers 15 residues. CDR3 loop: CASSDQLDGSYEQYL. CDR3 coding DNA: TGCGCCAGCAGTGACCAGCTCGACGGGAGCTACGAGCAGTACCTC.

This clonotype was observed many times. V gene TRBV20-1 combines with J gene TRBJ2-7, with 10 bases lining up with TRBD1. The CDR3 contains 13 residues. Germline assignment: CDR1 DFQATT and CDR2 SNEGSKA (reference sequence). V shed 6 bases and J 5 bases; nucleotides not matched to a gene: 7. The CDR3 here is CSALDRGFDEQYF. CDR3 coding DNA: TGCAGTGCCCTGGACAGGGGGTTCGACGAGCAGTACTTC.

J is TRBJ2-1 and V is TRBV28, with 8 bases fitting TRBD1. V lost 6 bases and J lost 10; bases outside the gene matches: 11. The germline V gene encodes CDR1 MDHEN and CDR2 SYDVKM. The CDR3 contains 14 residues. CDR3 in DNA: TGTGCCAGCAGCTCCGGACAGGGACCCTACGAGCAGTTCTTC. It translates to CASSSGQGPYEQFF.

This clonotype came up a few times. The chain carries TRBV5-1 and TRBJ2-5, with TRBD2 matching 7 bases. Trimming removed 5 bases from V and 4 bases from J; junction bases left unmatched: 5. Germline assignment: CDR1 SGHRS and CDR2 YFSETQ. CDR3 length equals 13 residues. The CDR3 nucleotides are TGCGCCAGCAGGGCGGGAGATTTAGAGACCCAGTACTTC. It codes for CASRAGDLETQYF.

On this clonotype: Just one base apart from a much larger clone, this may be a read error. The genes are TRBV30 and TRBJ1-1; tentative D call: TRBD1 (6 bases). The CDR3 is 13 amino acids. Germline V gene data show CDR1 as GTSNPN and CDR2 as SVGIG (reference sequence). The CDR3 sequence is CAWRVVGGTEAFF. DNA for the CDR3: TGTGCCTGGCGTGTAGTAGGGGGCACTGAAGCTTTCTTT.

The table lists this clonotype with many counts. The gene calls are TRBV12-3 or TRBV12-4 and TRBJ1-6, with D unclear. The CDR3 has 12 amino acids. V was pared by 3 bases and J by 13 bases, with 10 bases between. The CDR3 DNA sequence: TGTGCCAGCAGTTTGCCTCGGGTTCCCCTCCACTTT. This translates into CASSLPRVPLHF.

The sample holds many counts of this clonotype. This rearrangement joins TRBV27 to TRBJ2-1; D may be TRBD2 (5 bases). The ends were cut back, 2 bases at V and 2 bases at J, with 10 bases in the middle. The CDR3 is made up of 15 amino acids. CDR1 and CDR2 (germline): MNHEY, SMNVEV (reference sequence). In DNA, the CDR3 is TGTGCCAGCAGTTTAGCAGCGGATGCCTACAATGAGCAGTTCTTC. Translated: CASSLAADAYNEQFF.

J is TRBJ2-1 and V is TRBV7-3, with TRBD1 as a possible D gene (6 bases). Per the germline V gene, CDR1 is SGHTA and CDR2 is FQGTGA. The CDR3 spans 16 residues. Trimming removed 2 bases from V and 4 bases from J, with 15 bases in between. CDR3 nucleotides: TGTGCCAGCAGCTTAGGACTCCCAAGGGGGTACAATGAGCAGTTCTTC. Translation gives CASSLGLPRGYNEQFF.

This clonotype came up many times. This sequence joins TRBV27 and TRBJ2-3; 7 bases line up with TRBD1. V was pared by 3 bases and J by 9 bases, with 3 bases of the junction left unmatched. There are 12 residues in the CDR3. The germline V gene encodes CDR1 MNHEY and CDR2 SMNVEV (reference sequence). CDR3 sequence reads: CASSFLGQTQYF. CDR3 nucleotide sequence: TGTGCCAGCAGTTTTTTGGGACAGACGCAGTATTTT.

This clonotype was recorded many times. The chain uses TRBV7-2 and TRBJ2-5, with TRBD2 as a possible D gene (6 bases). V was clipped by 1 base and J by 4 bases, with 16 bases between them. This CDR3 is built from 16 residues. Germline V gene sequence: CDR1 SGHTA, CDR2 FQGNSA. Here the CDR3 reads CASSLEGGTGAETQYF. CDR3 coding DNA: TGTGCCAGCAGCTTAGAGGGCGGGACGGGAGCAGAGACCCAGTACTTC.

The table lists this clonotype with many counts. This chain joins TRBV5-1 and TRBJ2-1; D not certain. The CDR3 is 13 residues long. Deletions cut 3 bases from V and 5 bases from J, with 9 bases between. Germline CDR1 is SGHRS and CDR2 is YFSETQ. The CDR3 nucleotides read TGCGCCAGCAGCTGGGCCCTGGACAATGAGCAGTTCTTC. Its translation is CASSWALDNEQFF.

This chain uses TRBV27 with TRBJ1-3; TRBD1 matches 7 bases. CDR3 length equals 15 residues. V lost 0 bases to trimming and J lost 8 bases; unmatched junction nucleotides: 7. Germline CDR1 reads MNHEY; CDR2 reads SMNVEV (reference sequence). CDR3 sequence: CASSLSGRGSDTIYF. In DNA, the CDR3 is TGTGCCAGCAGTTTATCGGGCAGGGGGTCTGACACCATATATTTT.

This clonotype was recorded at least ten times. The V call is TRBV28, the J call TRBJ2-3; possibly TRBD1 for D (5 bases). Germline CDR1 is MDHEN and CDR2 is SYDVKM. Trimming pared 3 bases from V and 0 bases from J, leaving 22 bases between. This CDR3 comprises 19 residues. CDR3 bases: TGTGCCAGCAGTTTCCTGGGAAGGGGCCCTGAGGCTAGCACAGATACGCAGTATTTT. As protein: CASSFLGRGPEASTDTQYF.

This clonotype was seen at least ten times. The CDR3, as DNA: TGTGCCAGCAGACCCACTAGCGGGAGTACCTACAATGAGCAGTTCTTC. It encodes CASRPTSGSTYNEQFF. The chain couples TRBV11-2 to TRBJ2-1; 11 positions match TRBD2. CDR1 is SGHAT, CDR2 FQNNGV, per germline. Trimming removed 6 bases from V and 2 bases from J; junction bases left unmatched: 6. CDR3 length equals 16 residues.

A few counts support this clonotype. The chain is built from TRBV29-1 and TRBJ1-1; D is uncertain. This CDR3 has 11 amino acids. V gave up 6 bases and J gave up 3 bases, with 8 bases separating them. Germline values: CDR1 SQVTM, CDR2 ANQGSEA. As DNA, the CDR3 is TGCAGCGTACCGGACCACACTGAAGCTTTCTTT. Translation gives CSVPDHTEAFF.

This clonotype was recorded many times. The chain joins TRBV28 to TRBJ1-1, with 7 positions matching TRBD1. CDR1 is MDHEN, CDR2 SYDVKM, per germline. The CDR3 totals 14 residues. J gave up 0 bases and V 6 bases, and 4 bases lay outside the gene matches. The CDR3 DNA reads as TGTGCCAGCAGCTCGACAGGGCTGAACACTGAAGCTTTCTTT. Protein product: CASSSTGLNTEAFF.

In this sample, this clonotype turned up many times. The CDR3 coding sequence is TGTGCCAGCAGCTTGGGCGTCAGCGGGGCTTACAATGAGCAGTTCTTC. Protein sequence: CASSLGVSGAYNEQFF. V and J are TRBV7-3 and TRBJ2-1, with 7 bases identical to TRBD2. V shed 3 bases and J 4 bases; nucleotides not matched to a gene: 9. This CDR3 region has 16 residues. The V gene's germline CDR1 is SGHTA and CDR2 FQGTGA.

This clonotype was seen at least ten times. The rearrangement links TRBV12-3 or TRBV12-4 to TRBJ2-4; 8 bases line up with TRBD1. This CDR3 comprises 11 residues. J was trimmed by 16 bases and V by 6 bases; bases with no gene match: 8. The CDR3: CASSSGTGVYF. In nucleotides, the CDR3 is TGTGCCAGCAGCTCCGGGACAGGTGTATACTTC.

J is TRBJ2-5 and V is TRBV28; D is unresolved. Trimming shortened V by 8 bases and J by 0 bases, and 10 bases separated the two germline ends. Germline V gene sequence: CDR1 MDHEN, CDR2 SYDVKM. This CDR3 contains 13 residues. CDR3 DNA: TGTGCCAGCTCGAAGGCTTACCAAGAGACCCAGTACTTC. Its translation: CASSKAYQETQYF.

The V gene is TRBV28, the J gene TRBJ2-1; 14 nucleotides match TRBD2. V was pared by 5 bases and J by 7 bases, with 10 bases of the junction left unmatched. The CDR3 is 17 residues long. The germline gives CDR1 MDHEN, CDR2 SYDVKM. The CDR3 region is CASSEISGTSGSNEQFF. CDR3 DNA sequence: TGTGCCAGCAGTGAAATCTCCGGGACTAGCGGGAGTAATGAGCAGTTCTTC.